The T cell receptor (beta chain) described here comes from a study of blood T cell repertoires in COVID-19. Whole-study context: COVID-19 samples from acute and convalescent phases originated in the United States, Italy and Spain.

The ends were cut back, 8 bases at V and 4 bases at J, with 10 bases in the middle. Germline V gene data show CDR1 as LGHDT and CDR2 as YNNKEL (reference sequence). The CDR3 sequence is 12 residues long. Participants spanned ages roughly 18 to 95 years and resided in 20 to 30 US areas. Participants' own reports of clinical history determined their cohort assignment. As originally analysed: Reference gene primer amplification gave estimated nucleated cell counts. Generated by immunoSEQ multiplex PCR, the TCRdb table keeps only in-frame clones and is missing some. That table supplies the V and J calls and clone size; D and trimming were determined from the DNA. The table includes fewer than 350,000 clones, roughly 85% detected once.

The TCR sequence derives from a woman in her 30s who had been exposed to COVID-19. The V and J genes are TRBV3-1 (or the pseudogene TRBV3-2) and TRBJ2-3; D uncertain. Sequences were obtained from PBMCs or T cells enriched from blood (not recorded which). CDR3 protein: CASVPPADTQYF. In nucleotides, the CDR3 is TGTGCCAGCGTCCCTCCAGCAGATACGCAGTATTTT.